The 13 T cell receptor beta chains below were found in one sample sequenced in a study of graft-versus-host responses after intestinal transplantation. Profiling relied on immunoSEQ multiplex PCR, and the TCRdb table lists in-frame clones only, not all of them. The data hold tens of thousands of clones, with 94% observed a single time. Antigens of these TCRs are unknown. Sequenced material: unstimulated CD4+ T cells sorted from spleen or lymph node cells, taken before transplant. These receptors came from a human donor who was the organ donor for an intestinal transplant.

This clone was recorded once. The rearrangement links TRBV25-1 to TRBJ1-1; D remains unclear. V was pared by 0 bases and J by 0 bases, with 8 bases between. Looked up from germline, CDR1 is MGHDK and CDR2 is SYGVNS. The length of the CDR3 is 15 residues. CDR3 nucleotides: TGTGCCAGCAGTGAATACGCAGCCGTGAACACTGAAGCTTTCTTT. It translates to CASSEYAAVNTEAFF.

This chain connects TRBV6-6 to TRBJ2-7; 10 bases align to TRBD2. The junction had 6 bases not matched to a gene; V was cut back by 5 bases and J by 2 bases. Germline V gene data show CDR1 as MNHNY and CDR2 as SVGAGI (reference sequence). This CDR3 is built from 15 residues. CDR3 residues: CASSGSGGATYEQYF. The CDR3 DNA reads TGTGCCAGCAGTGGCAGCGGGGGGGCGACCTACGAGCAGTACTTC.

The rearrangement joins TRBV7-8 to TRBJ1-4; D perhaps matches TRBD1 (5 bases). This CDR3 is 15 amino acids long. With 0 bases removed from V and 10 bases from J, the gap between germline ends came to 15 bases. Germline loops: CDR1 SGHVS, CDR2 FQNEAQ. CDR3 sequence reads: CASSLAGRASAKLFF. The CDR3 DNA sequence: TGTGCCAGCAGCTTAGCCGGCAGGGCAAGTGCAAAACTGTTTTTT.

This chain joins TRBV15 and TRBJ1-2; TRBD1 aligns across 9 bases. Germline CDR1 reads LNHNV; CDR2 reads YYDKDF (reference sequence). V shed 9 bases, J shed 3 bases, and the junction held 2 bases outside the gene matches. This CDR3 region has 12 residues. Here the CDR3 reads CATGQGYYGYTF. In DNA, the CDR3 is TGTGCCACGGGACAGGGCTACTATGGCTACACCTTC.

The chain combines TRBV10-1 with TRBJ2-3; the D is unclear. CDR3 length: 10 residues. The V gene lost 2 bases and the J gene lost 11 bases, with 5 bases spanning the gap. CDR1 and CDR2 (germline): WNHNN, SYGVQD (reference sequence). CDR3 DNA: TGCGCCAGCAGTGAGAACTTGCAGTATTTT. Its protein is CASSENLQYF.

This chain links TRBV5-1 with TRBJ2-3; D gene uncertain. Per germline, CDR1 SGHRS and CDR2 YFSETQ. CDR3 length equals 14 residues. Between the trimmed V and J ends, which lost 0 bases and 5 bases, there was a span of 10 bases. Here the CDR3 DNA reads TGCGCCAGCAGCTTGGTTCCCCCGGAAGATACGCAGTATTTT. Its translation is CASSLVPPEDTQYF.

The V and J genes are TRBV9 and TRBJ2-3; possibly TRBD2 for D (5 bases). Trimming left V 4 bases short and J 0 bases short, with 18 bases between. CDR1 and CDR2 (germline): SGDLS, YYNGEE. The CDR3 is 17 residues long. CDR3 nucleotides: TGTGCCAGCAGCCCTACGTCGTGGAGAGGGAGCACAGATACGCAGTATTTT. Translated: CASSPTSWRGSTDTQYF.

This sequence joins TRBV4-2 and TRBJ2-5; 10 bases are a match to TRBD2. Germline CDR1 is LGHNA and CDR2 is YNFKEQ. With V trimmed by 5 bases and J by 2 bases, 5 bases remained unmatched. This CDR3 is built from 15 residues. The CDR3: CASSDGAGGQETQYF. Written as DNA, the CDR3 is TGTGCCAGCAGCGACGGAGCGGGGGGGCAAGAGACCCAGTACTTC.

This chain uses TRBV9 with TRBJ2-1, with D unresolved. Trimming cost V 0 bases and J 5 bases, with 9 bases left between them. The germline V gene encodes CDR1 SGDLS and CDR2 YYNGEE. This CDR3 spans 14 amino acids. The CDR3 protein is CASSVDARDNEQFF. DNA of the CDR3: TGTGCCAGCAGCGTAGACGCCAGAGACAATGAGCAGTTCTTC.

About this clone: Other nucleotide sequences from this sample produce the same CDR3. The chain uses TRBV7-2 and TRBJ1-1; no clear D. The CDR3 contains 15 residues. Between the trimmed V and J ends, which lost 6 bases and 0 bases, there was a span of 14 bases. Germline V gene sequence: CDR1 SGHTA, CDR2 FQGNSA. The CDR3 loop reads CASSQRKGLNTEAFF. CDR3 sequence (DNA): TGTGCCAGCAGTCAAAGGAAGGGCTTGAACACTGAAGCTTTCTTT.

V is TRBV6-5 and J is TRBJ1-2, with 7 bases that match TRBD1. The V segment lost 4 bases and the J segment 4 bases; nucleotides outside the gene matches: 6. The germline gives CDR1 MNHEY, CDR2 SVGAGI. CDR3 length: 14 amino acids. The CDR3 sequence is CASSLQDRLYGYTF. The CDR3 region has the DNA TGTGCCAGCAGTTTGCAGGACAGGCTCTATGGCTACACCTTC.

The chain has TRBV30 and TRBJ2-5; 10 nucleotides match TRBD2. The CDR3 has 14 amino acids. Germline V CDR1 and CDR2: GTSNPN, SVGIG (reference sequence). The V gene end was trimmed by 4 bases and the J gene end by 4 bases; junction bases not matched to a gene: 6. CDR3 nucleotide sequence: TGTGCCTGGAACATAGCGGGGGGTTCAGAGACCCAGTACTTC. Its protein product is CAWNIAGGSETQYF.

The J gene is TRBJ2-3, the V gene TRBV7-3; TRBD2 is a possible D gene (7 bases). The V gene's germline CDR1 is SGHTA and CDR2 FQGTGA. Trimming took off 2 bases at V and 2 bases at J, with 11 bases between the two ends. The CDR3 extends over 15 amino acids. This CDR3 is CASSLGGDNTDTQYF. The CDR3 nucleotides read TGTGCCAGCAGCTTAGGGGGGGACAACACAGATACGCAGTATTTT. Full variable domain (rest looked up from reference TRBV7-3 and TRBJ2-3): GAGVSQTPSNKVTEKGKYVELRCDPISGHTALYWYRQSLGQGPEFLIYFQGTGAADDSGLPNDRFFAVRPEGSVSTLKIQRTERGDSAVYLCASSLGGDNTDTQYFGPGTRLTVL.